This is a list of T cell receptor beta chains from one sample in a study of blood T cell repertoires in COVID-19. Sequencing was performed with immunoSEQ multiplex PCR; in TCRdb, only in-frame clones are kept and a portion is missing. The sample shows a few hundred thousand clones, 65% to 90% of them seen only once. The sample was PBMCs or T cells enriched from blood (not recorded which). These receptors all stem from a woman aged 18 to 35 who had recovered from COVID-19. Both conserved end residues are part of each CDR3. Fields, in order: clone size, J gene, V gene, D gene, CDR3 protein, CDR3 DNA. The D gene is left open where the match is weak. Rows may omit the clone size; those that give it use once, few, many or a size class.

>NA|TRBJ1-2|TRBV6-5|NA
CASSYGENYGYTF
TGTGCCAGCAGTTACGGGGAGAACTATGGCTACACCTTC
>few|TRBJ1-4|TRBV6-5|NA
CASSFQQGSDEKLFF
TGTGCCAGCAGCTTCCAACAGGGATCGGATGAAAAACTGTTTTTT
>NA|TRBJ2-2|TRBV27|TRBD2
CASSLGFWFPAHSGRNTGELFF
TGTGCCAGCAGTTTAGGATTTTGGTTCCCCGCCCATAGCGGGAGGAACACCGGGGAGCTGTTTTTT
>NA|TRBJ2-4|TRBV28|TRBD1
CASSLGRSRGQIGNIQYF
TGTGCCAGCAGTTTAGGGCGGAGTAGGGGGCAAATTGGGAACATTCAGTACTTC
>NA|TRBJ1-2|TRBV28|TRBD1
CASSSGQGAYGYTF
TGTGCCAGCAGTTCCGGACAGGGGGCTTATGGCTACACCTTC
>NA|TRBJ2-7|TRBV21-1|NA
CASSPPGQYF
TGTGCCAGCAGTCCCCCGGGACAGTACTTC
>NA|TRBJ2-1|TRBV24-1|TRBD2
CATSDQTGTSHSKQFF
TGTGCCACCAGCGATCAAACTGGGACTAGCCACAGTAAGCAGTTCTTC
>NA|TRBJ2-7|TRBV5-1|TRBD2
CASSFGAGGFYEQYF
TGCGCCAGCAGCTTCGGAGCGGGGGGATTCTACGAGCAGTACTTC
>NA|TRBJ1-1|TRBV7-9|NA
CASSPDPGTEAFF
TGTGCCAGCAGCCCCGACCCCGGGACAGAAGCTTTCTTT
>NA|TRBJ2-1|TRBV7-7|TRBD1
CASSLTGAGEQFF
TGTGCTAGCAGCTTGACAGGGGCGGGTGAGCAGTTCTTC
>NA|TRBJ2-3|TRBV9|TRBD1
CASSALKTGDQDTQYF
TGTGCCAGCAGCGCCTTGAAGACAGGGGATCAAGATACGCAGTATTTT
>NA|TRBJ1-2|TRBV25-1|TRBD1
CASSAPPGQGAEYYGYTF
TGTGCCAGCAGTGCGCCTCCGGGACAGGGGGCCGAATACTATGGCTACACCTTC
>NA|TRBJ2-2|TRBV10-1|TRBD2
CASSPAGGFANTGELFF
TGCGCCAGCAGCCCAGCGGGGGGATTCGCGAACACCGGGGAGCTGTTTTTT
>few|TRBJ1-4|TRBV7-9|TRBD1
CASSLTGGLNEKLFF
TGTGCCAGCAGCTTAACAGGGGGTCTGAATGAAAAACTGTTTTTT
>NA|TRBJ2-5|TRBV2|TRBD1
CASSVSGTGETQYF
TGTGCCAGCAGTGTCTCCGGGACAGGGGAGACCCAGTACTTC
>NA|TRBJ2-7|TRBV5-8|NA
CASSLGGGTYEQYF
TGTGCCAGCAGCTTGGGTGGGGGGACCTACGAGCAGTACTTC
>NA|TRBJ2-5|TRBV5-4|NA
CASSLTGVQETQYF
TGTGCCAGCAGCCTAACTGGAGTCCAAGAGACCCAGTACTTC
>NA|TRBJ2-7|TRBV28|TRBD2
CASSLGLAGVSEQYF
TGTGCCAGCAGTTTAGGACTAGCGGGAGTATCCGAGCAGTACTTC
>NA|TRBJ1-2|TRBV12-3/TRBV12-4|NA
CASSLNSGYTF
TGTGCCAGCAGTCTTAACAGTGGCTACACCTTC
>NA|TRBJ1-1|TRBV19|NA
CASSTAGHPNGFF
TGTGCCAGTAGTACAGCGGGACACCCCAATGGTTTCTTT
>NA|TRBJ1-1|TRBV9|TRBD1
CASSGGQGATNTEAFF
TGTGCCAGCAGCGGAGGACAGGGGGCGACGAACACTGAAGCTTTCTTT
>NA|TRBJ1-4|TRBV11-2|TRBD1
CASSLWGTGTEATNEKLFF
TGTGCCAGCAGCCTTTGGGGGACAGGGACTGAAGCAACTAATGAAAAACTGTTTTTT
>once|TRBJ1-1|TRBV5-6|TRBD1
CASSLWGTGGTEAFF
TGTGCCAGCAGCTTGTGGGGGACAGGAGGGACTGAAGCTTTCTTT
>few|TRBJ1-6|TRBV2|TRBD1
CASRRTGNNSPLHF
TGTGCCAGCAGGAGGACAGGGAATAATTCACCCCTCCACTTT
>NA|TRBJ1-1|TRBV19|NA
CASSMTQAMNTEAFF
TGTGCCAGTAGTATGACACAGGCAATGAACACTGAAGCTTTCTTT
>NA|TRBJ1-2|TRBV30|TRBD1
CAWSGTGGAYTF
TGTGCCTGGAGTGGGACAGGGGGCGCCTACACCTTC
>once|TRBJ1-1|TRBV18|TRBD1
CASSRDRENTEAFF
TGTGCCAGCTCTCGGGACAGGGAGAACACTGAAGCTTTCTTT
>NA|TRBJ2-5|TRBV14|NA
CASSPNQETQYF
TGTGCCAGCAGCCCCAATCAAGAGACCCAGTACTTC
>NA|TRBJ2-7|TRBV6-1|NA
CASSELSQDSSYEQYF
TGTGCCAGCAGTGAATTAAGTCAGGATAGCTCCTACGAGCAGTACTTC
>NA|TRBJ1-5|TRBV6-1|TRBD1
CASSEARGTGFSNQPQHF
TGTGCCAGCAGTGAAGCGAGAGGGACAGGCTTTAGCAATCAGCCCCAGCATTTT
>NA|TRBJ2-1|TRBV2|TRBD1
CASSGGDRFYNEQFF
TGTGCCAGCAGTGGCGGGGACAGGTTCTACAATGAGCAGTTCTTC
>NA|TRBJ2-5|TRBV6-6|NA
CASSPSETQYF
TGTGCCAGCAGTCCCTCTGAGACCCAGTACTTC
>few|TRBJ1-4|TRBV27|TRBD1
CASSPRQGGNEKLFF
TGTGCCAGCAGTCCAAGACAGGGCGGTAATGAAAAACTGTTTTTT
>NA|TRBJ2-7|TRBV4-2|TRBD1
CASSQVLQGEYEQYF
TGTGCCAGCAGCCAAGTCCTCCAGGGGGAGTACGAGCAGTACTTC
>NA|TRBJ1-4|TRBV25-1|TRBD1
CASSDPGGYEKLFF
TGTGCCAGCAGTGACCCAGGGGGCTATGAAAAACTGTTTTTT
>NA|TRBJ1-3|TRBV30|NA
CAWSVRGGSGNTIYF
TGTGCCTGGAGTGTTAGGGGAGGGTCTGGAAACACCATATATTTT
>NA|TRBJ1-6|TRBV6-1|NA
CASSERGADPIINSPLHF
TGTGCCAGCAGTGAACGGGGTGCGGACCCAATCATAAATTCACCCCTCCACTTT
>once|TRBJ2-3|TRBV12-3/TRBV12-4|NA
CASSFPQRVQYF
TGTGCCAGCAGTTTCCCCCAGAGGGTGCAGTATTTT
>NA|TRBJ2-5|TRBV4-1|NA
CASSQDQETWEVTQYF
TGCGCCAGCAGCCAAGATCAGGAAACTTGGGAGGTTACCCAGTACTTC
>NA|TRBJ1-1|TRBV5-1|NA
CASSLEGSNTEAFF
TGCGCCAGCAGCTTGGAGGGGTCGAACACTGAAGCTTTCTTT
>NA|TRBJ2-7|TRBV5-1|NA
CASSLTQGLYEQYF
TGCGCCAGCAGCTTGACACAGGGACTATACGAGCAGTACTTC
>NA|TRBJ2-1|TRBV19|TRBD2
CASSIGTSGGVNEQFF
TGTGCCAGTAGTATAGGGACTAGCGGGGGGGTCAATGAGCAGTTCTTC
>NA|TRBJ1-6|TRBV25-1|TRBD1
CASSKGQGLHF
TGTGCCAGCAGCAAGGGACAGGGCCTCCACTTT
>NA|TRBJ2-7|TRBV12-3/TRBV12-4|TRBD1
CASSGTVGYEQYF
TGTGCCAGCAGTGGGACAGTGGGCTACGAGCAGTACTTC
>NA|TRBJ2-7|TRBV19|TRBD1
CASSIVGTASYEQYF
TGTGCCAGTAGTATAGTCGGGACAGCCTCCTACGAGCAGTACTTC
>NA|TRBJ2-3|TRBV5-4|NA
CASSLDPGVGTQYF
TGTGCCAGCAGCCTGGACCCGGGGGTTGGTACGCAGTATTTT
>NA|TRBJ1-4|TRBV5-1|TRBD1
CASSFAPVRDRGYEKLFF
TGCGCCAGCAGCTTCGCACCCGTCCGGGACAGGGGATATGAAAAACTGTTTTTT
>NA|TRBJ2-7|TRBV27|NA
CASSQAPFGYEQYF
TGTGCCAGCAGCCAAGCACCCTTTGGCTACGAGCAGTACTTC
>NA|TRBJ1-1|TRBV6-5|TRBD1
CASNPGGTEAFF
TGTGCCAGCAATCCAGGGGGCACTGAAGCTTTCTTT
>NA|TRBJ1-4|TRBV15|NA
CATSRERTTWEKLFF
TGTGCCACCAGCAGAGAAAGGACTACTTGGGAAAAACTGTTTTTT
>NA|TRBJ1-5|TRBV28|NA
CASSSGAHQPQHF
TGTGCCAGCAGTTCAGGGGCCCATCAGCCCCAGCATTTT
>few|TRBJ2-7|TRBV3-1/TRBV3-2|NA
CASSPAPDSSYEQYF
TGTGCCAGCAGCCCAGCGCCGGACAGTTCCTACGAGCAGTACTTC
>NA|TRBJ1-5|TRBV19|TRBD1
CASSPGTGGDQPQHF
TGTGCCAGTAGTCCCGGGACAGGAGGAGATCAGCCCCAGCATTTT
>NA|TRBJ1-5|TRBV6-5|NA
CASKAGHNQPQHF
TGTGCCAGCAAGGCAGGTCACAATCAGCCCCAGCATTTT
>NA|TRBJ1-2|TRBV5-6|NA
CASVPRGGYGYTF
TGTGCCAGCGTTCCCCGGGGGGGCTATGGCTACACCTTC
>NA|TRBJ2-3|TRBV15|TRBD1
CATSRDPDRGTDTQYF
TGTGCCACCAGCAGAGATCCGGACAGGGGTACAGATACGCAGTATTTT
>NA|TRBJ1-1|TRBV7-9|NA
CASSYLGTDYEAFF
TGTGCCAGCAGCTACCTGGGGACGGACTATGAAGCTTTCTTT
>few|TRBJ2-7|TRBV4-1|NA
CASSQDRGLSYEQYF
TGCGCCAGCAGCCAAGATCGTGGCCTCTCCTACGAGCAGTACTTC
>NA|TRBJ2-4|TRBV19|NA
CASSIWGDLAKNIQYF
TGTGCCAGTAGTATTTGGGGAGATCTAGCCAAAAACATTCAGTACTTC
>NA|TRBJ1-1|TRBV2|NA
CASSGGRGNTEAFF
TGTGCCAGCAGTGGGGGCAGGGGGAACACTGAAGCTTTCTTT